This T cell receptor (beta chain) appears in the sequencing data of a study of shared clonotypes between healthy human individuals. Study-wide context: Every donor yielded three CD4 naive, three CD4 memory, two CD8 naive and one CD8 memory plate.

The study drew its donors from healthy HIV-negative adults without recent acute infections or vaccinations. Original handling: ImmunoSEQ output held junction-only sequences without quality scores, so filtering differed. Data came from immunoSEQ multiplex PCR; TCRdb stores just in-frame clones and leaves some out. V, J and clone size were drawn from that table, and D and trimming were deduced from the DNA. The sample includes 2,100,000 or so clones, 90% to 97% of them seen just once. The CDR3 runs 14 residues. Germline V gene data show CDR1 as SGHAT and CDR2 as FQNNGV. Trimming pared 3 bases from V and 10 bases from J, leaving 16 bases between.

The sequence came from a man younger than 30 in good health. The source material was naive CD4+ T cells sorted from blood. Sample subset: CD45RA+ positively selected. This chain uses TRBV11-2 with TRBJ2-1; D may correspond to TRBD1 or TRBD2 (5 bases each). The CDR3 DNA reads TGTGCCAGCAGCTTCGCCGGGACCCAGGTGGAGCAGTTCTTC. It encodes CASSFAGTQVEQFF. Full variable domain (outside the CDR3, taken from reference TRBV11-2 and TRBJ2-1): EAGVAQSPRYKIIEKRQSVAFWCNPISGHATLYWYQQILGQGPKLLIQFQNNGVVDDSQLPKDRFSAERLKGVDSTLKIQPAKLEDSAVYLCASSFAGTQVEQFFGPGTRLTVL.